A single TCR beta chain is shown here with its context. Libraries were prepared by immunoSEQ multiplex PCR; TCRdb keeps only in-frame clonotypes and omits some of them. The repertoire holds under 250,000 clones, with 80% to 85% as singletons. Everyone who took part was roughly 18 to 89 years old, and they came from about two dozen US areas. This specimen comes from a study of blood T cell repertoires in COVID-19. Study context: COVID-19 samples, acute and convalescent, were from the United States, Italy and Spain. Nucleic acid was either cDNA or gDNA, and it came from T cells, B-cell-depleted T cells, or PBMCs.

The trim removed 4 bases at V and 8 bases at J, leaving 8 bases unmatched. CDR3 length equals 15 residues. Germline CDR1 and CDR2: SGHRS and YFSETQ. The receptor was derived from a woman aged 50 to 60 with acute COVID-19. Sequenced input: PBMCs or T cells enriched from blood (not recorded which). This chain connects TRBV5-1 to TRBJ1-6; TRBD1 aligns across 8 bases. CDR3 nucleotides: TGCGCCAGCAGCCCTCGGAAGGACAGGGATTCACCCCTCCACTTT. Its protein is CASSPRKDRDSPLHF. The entire variable domain, with the rest obtained from reference TRBV5-1 and TRBJ1-6, is as follows: KAGVTQTPRYLIKTRGQQVTLSCSPISGHRSVSWYQQTPGQGLQFLFEYFSETQRNKGNFPGRFSGRQFSNSRSEMNVSTLELGDSALYLCASSPRKDRDSPLHFGNGTRLTVT.